These 14 T cell receptor beta chains were sequenced from one sample in a study of Ad26.COV2.S vaccination and SARS-CoV-2 variants. Here immunoSEQ multiplex PCR was the method, and the copy in TCRdb shows in-frame clones only, minus some. The sample includes about 480,000 clones, roughly 87% of them seen just once. The treatment here: roughly 19 received Ad26.COV2.S at low or high dose, single or two shots; 5 received placebo; per-sample allocation not given. Repertoires come from day 63 after the first vaccine or placebo injection. Sequences were derived from peripheral blood, sampled in a trial of Ad26.COV2.S vaccine versus placebo. All receptors derive from a person aged 18 to 65 who received the Ad26.COV2.S COVID-19 vaccine or a placebo.

The chain combines TRBV23-1 with TRBJ2-1; 12 nucleotides match TRBD1. TRBV23-1 is designated an ORF whose function remains uncertain. This CDR3 has 16 residues. Unmatched junction bases numbered 7, after V lost 3 bases and J lost 7 bases. The CDR3 region has the DNA TGCGCCAGCAGTCAGGACCGGGACAGGGGGCGGAATGAGCAGTTCTTC. Its translation is CASSQDRDRGRNEQFF.

The J gene is TRBJ2-3, the V gene TRBV18; TRBD2 matches 10 bases. Germline V gene sequence: CDR1 KGHSH, CDR2 LQKENI. CDR3 length: 16 amino acids. The J segment lost 5 bases and the V segment lost 1 base, leaving 6 bases of the junction unmatched. CDR3 residues: CASSPQLAGRGDTQYF. CDR3 coding DNA: TGTGCCAGCTCACCACAACTAGCGGGGAGGGGAGATACGCAGTATTTT.

The V gene is TRBV28, the J gene TRBJ2-3, with TRBD2 as a possible D gene (6 bases). The CDR3 has 12 amino acids. The V end lost 6 bases, the J end lost 8 bases, and 12 bases lay between the germline ends. Germline CDR1 reads MDHEN; CDR2 reads SYDVKM. The CDR3 coding sequence is TGTGCCAGCAGCCCGGGGGTTGGTACGCAGTATTTT. It specifies CASSPGVGTQYF.

V is TRBV5-1 and J is TRBJ1-4, with D maybe TRBD1 (5 bases). This CDR3 spans 19 amino acids. V lost 4 bases to trimming and J lost 3 bases, with 25 bases between them. Looked up from germline, CDR1 is SGHRS and CDR2 is YFSETQ. CDR3 in amino acids: CASSATGGQGRGANEKLFF. The DNA for the CDR3 is TGCGCCAGCAGCGCCACAGGCGGCCAGGGAAGAGGTGCTAATGAAAAACTGTTTTTT. Based on the CDR3 plus reference TRBV5-1 and TRBJ1-4, the full variable domain is KAGVTQTPRYLIKTRGQQVTLSCSPISGHRSVSWYQQTPGQGLQFLFEYFSETQRNKGNFPGRFSGRQFSNSRSEMNVSTLELGDSALYLCASSATGGQGRGANEKLFFGSGTQLSVL.

V gene TRBV6-2 or TRBV6-3 combines with J gene TRBJ2-5; 11 bases are a match to TRBD2. The length of the CDR3 is 14 residues. Germline-derived CDR1 and CDR2 are MNHEY and SVGEGT. The V segment lost 4 bases and the J segment 4 bases; nucleotides outside the gene matches: 2. In nucleotides, the CDR3 is TGTGCCAGCAGTTTCGGACTAGCGGGAGAGACCCAGTACTTC. Translated: CASSFGLAGETQYF.

The rearrangement uses TRBV11-1 and TRBJ1-5, with D tentatively TRBD1 (6 bases). Looked up from germline, CDR1 is SGHAT and CDR2 is FQDESV (reference sequence). V lost 4 bases to trimming and J lost 7 bases, with 11 bases between them. There are 13 residues in the CDR3. The CDR3 protein is CASSSDSGQPQHF. Written as DNA, the CDR3 is TGTGCCAGCAGCTCGGACAGTGGCCAGCCCCAGCATTTT.

This chain uses TRBV6-2 or TRBV6-3 with TRBJ1-1; possibly TRBD1 for D (6 bases). The CDR3 spans 14 residues. The V end lost 5 bases, the J end lost 7 bases, and 17 bases lay between the germline ends. Germline V gene lookup returns CDR1 MNHEY and CDR2 SVGEGT. For the CDR3, the DNA is TGTGCCAGCAGTGACGGAGGACAGACCGATGAAGCTTTCTTT. The encoded protein is CASSDGGQTDEAFF.

The chain couples TRBV27 to TRBJ1-1; D may be TRBD1 (5 bases). This CDR3 has 15 residues. V lost 7 bases and J 1 base, leaving 16 bases between the germline ends. The V gene's germline CDR1 is MNHEY and CDR2 SMNVEV (reference sequence). The CDR3 nucleotides are TGTGCCAGCACCCCCTTGGGAAGGGGGAACACTGAAGCTTTCTTT. Translation gives CASTPLGRGNTEAFF.

CDR3 sequence: CASTQGVVLSGSQQYF. The CDR3 nucleotides read TGTGCCAGCACCCAAGGGGTTGTTTTAAGCGGGAGTCAGCAGTACTTC. V is TRBV6-6 and J is TRBJ2-7, with 8 bases that match TRBD2. CDR1 and CDR2 (germline): MNHNY, SVGAGI (reference sequence). Trimming took 7 bases from V and 8 from J; bases not matched to a gene: 19. The length of the CDR3 is 16 residues.

CDR3 sequence reads: CASSHTTRTGGGNEQFF. The CDR3 DNA sequence: TGTGCCAGCAGCCATACAACCCGGACGGGGGGCGGGAATGAGCAGTTCTTC. J is TRBJ2-1 and V is TRBV7-8; D may be TRBD2 (7 bases). Looked up from germline, CDR1 is SGHVS and CDR2 is FQNEAQ. V gave up 5 bases and J gave up 7 bases, with 24 bases separating them. The CDR3 spans 17 residues.

V usage is TRBV5-4 and J usage is TRBJ2-5; 11 bases agree with TRBD2. The CDR3 runs to 17 residues. From germline, CDR1 is SGHNT and CDR2 YYREEE (reference sequence). V lost 0 bases, J lost 2 bases, and 6 bases stayed unmatched. CDR3 amino acids: CASSLAASGRPQETQYF. CDR3 sequence (DNA): TGTGCCAGCAGCTTGGCGGCTAGCGGGAGGCCACAAGAGACCCAGTACTTC. Variable domain in full (rest from reference TRBV5-4 and TRBJ2-5): ETGVTQSPTHLIKTRGQQVTLRCSSQSGHNTVSWYQQALGQGPQFIFQYYREEENGRGNFPPRFSGLQFPNYSSELNVNALELDDSALYLCASSLAASGRPQETQYFGPGTRLLVL.

This rearrangement joins TRBV24-1 to TRBJ1-5; weak D call: TRBD1 (5 bases). Per germline, CDR1 KGHDR and CDR2 SFDVKD. The CDR3 totals 16 residues. The germline V and J ends were trimmed by 2 bases and 2 bases, with 12 bases remaining between them. CDR3: CATSDSGPGGNQPQHF. The DNA for the CDR3 is TGTGCCACCAGTGATTCGGGACCGGGGGGCAATCAGCCCCAGCATTTT.

This clone was recorded only once. The chain carries TRBV28 and TRBJ1-2; D unresolved. This CDR3 is built from 15 residues. Germline-derived CDR1 and CDR2 are MDHEN and SYDVKM. Trimming took 5 bases from V and 2 from J, leaving 15 bases between them. The CDR3 spells CASSPRGTRNYGYTF. The CDR3 DNA reads as TGTGCCAGCAGTCCACGGGGTACCAGGAACTATGGCTACACCTTC.

The V gene is TRBV19, the J gene TRBJ1-5, with 8 bases lining up with TRBD1. V shed 6 bases and J 3 bases; nucleotides not matched to a gene: 10. CDR3 size: 16 residues. The V gene's germline CDR1 is LNHDA and CDR2 SQIVND (reference sequence). This CDR3 is CASSGQGARFNQPQHF. The CDR3 DNA is TGTGCCAGTAGCGGGCAGGGGGCGCGGTTCAATCAGCCCCAGCATTTT.